This T cell receptor beta chain was identified in a study of blood T cell repertoires in COVID-19. The overall study: The origin of the acute and convalescent COVID-19 samples was the United States, Italy and Spain. PBMCs, B-cell-depleted T cells, or T cells provided the cDNA or gDNA that made up the material.

The CDR3 runs 13 residues. V was clipped by 5 bases and J by 5 bases; unmatched bases: 5. The germline gives CDR1 SNHLY, CDR2 FYNNEI. This table comes from immunoSEQ multiplex PCR, and its TCRdb copy is limited to in-frame clones, with some not included. The profile shows 110,000 to 150,000 clones, roughly 80% of them singletons. Those enrolled, adults aged about 18 to 89 years, came from some 25 US areas. Donors were grouped by their self-reported clinical history. The specimen sequenced was PBMCs or T cells enriched from blood (not recorded which). The sequence came from a woman younger than 30 who had been exposed to COVID-19. The rearrangement links TRBV2 to TRBJ1-1; 7 bases align to TRBD1. Written as DNA, the CDR3 is TGTGCCAGCAGTCAGGAGGGGGCTACTGAAGCTTTCTTT. Protein product: CASSQEGATEAFF. Using reference TRBV2 and TRBJ1-1 for the parts outside the CDR3, the full variable domain is EPEVTQTPSHQVTQMGQEVILRCVPISNHLYFYWYRQILGQKVEFLVSFYNNEISEKSEIFDDQFSVERPDGSNFTLKIRSTKLEDSAMYFCASSQEGATEAFFGQGTRLTVV.